This TCR beta chain emerged from a study of blood T cells in healthy people across ages. Study findings and constraints: Greater diversity and more naive CD4+ cells were seen in long-lived donors than in aged donors. Older individuals had lower TCR beta diversity per million T cells (the decline was roughly linear).

Per germline, CDR1 DFQATT and CDR2 SNEGSKA (reference sequence). This CDR3 spans 15 amino acids. With V trimmed by 5 bases and J by 0 bases, 6 bases remained unmatched. Next came a second PCR, run for roughly 6 to 11 cycles, which used a sample-barcoded 5' primer along with a J-beta primer mix. TCRdb analysed the 5' RACE reads with MiXCR anew, one entry per CDR3 protein. The data contain about 570,000 distinct CDR3 sequences, 27% of them singletons. This clonotype was seen a few times. Its antigen is not identified. These records were also assigned to another study, of T cells of mothers and their children.

The chain has TRBV20-1 and TRBJ2-1, with 8 bases fitting TRBD2. Sample: blood. This clonotype originated in a boy aged 2-9 years in good health. CDR3 amino acids: CSAPIAGTSYNEQFF. DNA of the CDR3: TGCAGTGCTCCAATAGCGGGAACCTCCTACAATGAGCAGTTCTTC.